This TCR beta chain was sequenced for a study of naive and memory T cell subsets. Germline CDR1 is DFQATT and CDR2 is SNEGSKA (reference sequence). CDR3 length: 15 residues. The V gene lost 4 bases and the J gene lost 2 bases, with 18 bases spanning the gap. An equimolar mix of two oligonucleotides served as the beta constant-region primer for TRBC1 and TRBC2. Four rounds of PCR amplified the ligated cDNA using nested alpha and beta constant-region primers plus SP2. TCRdb independently ran MiXCR on the UMI-ligation and nested PCR reads; one entry per CDR3 protein. The top ten clones hold less than 1.5% of a sample with tens of thousands of distinct CDR3 sequences, approximately 10% of them seen once. Study-wide results and limits: Possibly reflecting memory cells re-expressing CD45RA, a few larger clonotypes occurred in naive repertoires, especially CD8.

This clonotype was counted only a few times. Its antigen remains unidentified. This sequence joins TRBV20-1 and TRBJ2-7; D remains ambiguous. The TCR sequence derives from a human donor in good health. Sequencing input: naive CD8+ T cells from blood. The CDR3 coding sequence is TGCAGTGCTATACATTCCGATTTGGGGACCTACGAGCAGTACTTC. The encoded protein is CSAIHSDLGTYEQYF.